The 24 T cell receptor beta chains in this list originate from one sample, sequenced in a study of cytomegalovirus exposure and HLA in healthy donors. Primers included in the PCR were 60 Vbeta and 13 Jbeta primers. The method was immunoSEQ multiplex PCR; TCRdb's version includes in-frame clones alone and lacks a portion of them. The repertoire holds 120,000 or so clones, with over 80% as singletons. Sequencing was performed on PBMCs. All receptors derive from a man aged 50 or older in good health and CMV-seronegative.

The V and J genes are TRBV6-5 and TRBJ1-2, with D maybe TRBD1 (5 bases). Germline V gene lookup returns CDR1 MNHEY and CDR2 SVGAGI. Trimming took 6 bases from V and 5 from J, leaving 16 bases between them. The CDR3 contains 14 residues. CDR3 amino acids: CASSAGGGTYGYTF. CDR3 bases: TGTGCCAGCAGCGCGGGGGGAGGGACGTATGGCTACACCTTC.

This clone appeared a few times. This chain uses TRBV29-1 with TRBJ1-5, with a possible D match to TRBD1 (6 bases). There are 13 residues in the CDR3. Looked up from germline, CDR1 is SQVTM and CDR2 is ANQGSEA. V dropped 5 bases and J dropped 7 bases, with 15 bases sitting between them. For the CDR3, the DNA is TGCAGCGTTCGCGAGGGAGGGGGGCAGCCCCAGCATTTT. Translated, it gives CSVREGGGQPQHF.

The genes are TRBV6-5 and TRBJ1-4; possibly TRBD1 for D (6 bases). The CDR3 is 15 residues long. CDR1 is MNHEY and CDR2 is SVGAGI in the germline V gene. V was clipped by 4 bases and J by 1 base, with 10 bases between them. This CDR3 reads CASSFTRGTNEKLFF. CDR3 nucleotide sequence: TGTGCCAGCAGTTTTACCAGGGGAACTAATGAAAAACTGTTTTTT.

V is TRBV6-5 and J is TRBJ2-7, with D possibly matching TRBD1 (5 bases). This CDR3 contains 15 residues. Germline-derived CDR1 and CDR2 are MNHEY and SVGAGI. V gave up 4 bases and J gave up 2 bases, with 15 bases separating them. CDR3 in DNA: TGTGCCAGCAGTTCCTTTTCCGTAGGGGCCTACGAGCAGTACTTC. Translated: CASSSFSVGAYEQYF.

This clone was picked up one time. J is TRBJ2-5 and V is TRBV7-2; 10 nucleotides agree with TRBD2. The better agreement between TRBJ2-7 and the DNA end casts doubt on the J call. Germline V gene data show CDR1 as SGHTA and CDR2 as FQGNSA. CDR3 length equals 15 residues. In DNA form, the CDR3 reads TGTGCCAGCAGCTCGACTAGCGGGTGGGCCTACGAGCAGTACTTC. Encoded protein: CASSSTSGWAYEQYF.

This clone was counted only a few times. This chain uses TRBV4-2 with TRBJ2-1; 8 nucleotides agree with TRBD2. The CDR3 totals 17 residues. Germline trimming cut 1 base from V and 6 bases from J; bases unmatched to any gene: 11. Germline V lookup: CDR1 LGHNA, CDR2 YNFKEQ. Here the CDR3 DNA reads TGTGCCAGCAGCCAAGTCTCCACGGGGGGGCCCAGCAATGAGCAGTTCTTC. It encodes CASSQVSTGGPSNEQFF.

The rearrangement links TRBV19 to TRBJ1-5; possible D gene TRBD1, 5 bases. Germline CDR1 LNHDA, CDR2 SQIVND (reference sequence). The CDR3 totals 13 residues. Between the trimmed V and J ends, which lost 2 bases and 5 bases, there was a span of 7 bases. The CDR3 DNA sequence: TGTGCCAGTAGTATATCGACAGATCAGCCCCAGCATTTT. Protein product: CASSISTDQPQHF.

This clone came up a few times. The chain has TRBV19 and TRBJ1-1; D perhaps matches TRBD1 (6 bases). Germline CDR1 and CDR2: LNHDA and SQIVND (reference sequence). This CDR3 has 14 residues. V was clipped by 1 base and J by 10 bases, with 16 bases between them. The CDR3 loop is CASSIGDISAGAFF. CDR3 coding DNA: TGTGCCAGTAGTATAGGGGACATTTCCGCAGGAGCTTTCTTT.

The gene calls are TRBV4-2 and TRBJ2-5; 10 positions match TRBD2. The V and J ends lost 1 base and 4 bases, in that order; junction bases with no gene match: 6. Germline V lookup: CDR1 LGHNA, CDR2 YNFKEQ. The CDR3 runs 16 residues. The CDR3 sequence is CASSQGPSGSGETQYF. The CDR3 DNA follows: TGTGCCAGCAGCCAAGGCCCTAGCGGGAGCGGAGAGACCCAGTACTTC.

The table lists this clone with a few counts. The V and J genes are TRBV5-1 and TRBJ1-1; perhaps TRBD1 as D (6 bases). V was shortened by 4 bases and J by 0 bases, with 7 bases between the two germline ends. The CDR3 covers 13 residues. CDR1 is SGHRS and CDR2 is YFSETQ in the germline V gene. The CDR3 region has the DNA TGCGCCAGCAGCAGGACAGTGAACACTGAAGCTTTCTTT. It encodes CASSRTVNTEAFF. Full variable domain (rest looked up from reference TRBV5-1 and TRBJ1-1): KAGVTQTPRYLIKTRGQQVTLSCSPISGHRSVSWYQQTPGQGLQFLFEYFSETQRNKGNFPGRFSGRQFSNSRSEMNVSTLELGDSALYLCASSRTVNTEAFFGQGTRLTVV.

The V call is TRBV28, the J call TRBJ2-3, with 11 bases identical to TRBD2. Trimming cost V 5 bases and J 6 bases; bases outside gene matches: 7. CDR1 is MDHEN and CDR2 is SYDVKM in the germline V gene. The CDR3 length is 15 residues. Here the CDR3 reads CASSVSSGGPDTQYF. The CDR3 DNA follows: TGTGCCAGCAGTGTCTCTAGCGGGGGGCCGGATACGCAGTATTTT.

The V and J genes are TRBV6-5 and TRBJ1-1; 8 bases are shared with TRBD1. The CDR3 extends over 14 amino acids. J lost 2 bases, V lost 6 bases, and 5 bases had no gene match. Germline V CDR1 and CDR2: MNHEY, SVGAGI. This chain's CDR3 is CASSMDRVNTEAFF. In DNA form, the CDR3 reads TGTGCCAGCAGCATGGACAGGGTAAACACTGAAGCTTTCTTT.

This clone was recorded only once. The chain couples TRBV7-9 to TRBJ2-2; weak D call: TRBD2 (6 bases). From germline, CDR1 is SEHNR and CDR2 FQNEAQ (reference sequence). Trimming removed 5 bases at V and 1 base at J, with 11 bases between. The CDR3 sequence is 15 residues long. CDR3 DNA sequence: TGTGCCAGCAGCGGAGGGCAGTTGAACACCGGGGAGCTGTTTTTT. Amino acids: CASSGGQLNTGELFF.

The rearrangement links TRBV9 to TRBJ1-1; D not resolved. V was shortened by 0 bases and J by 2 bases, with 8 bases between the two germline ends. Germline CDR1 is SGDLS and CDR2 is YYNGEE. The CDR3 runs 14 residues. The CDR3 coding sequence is TGTGCCAGCAGCGTAGATTCCCCAAACACTGAAGCTTTCTTT. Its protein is CASSVDSPNTEAFF.

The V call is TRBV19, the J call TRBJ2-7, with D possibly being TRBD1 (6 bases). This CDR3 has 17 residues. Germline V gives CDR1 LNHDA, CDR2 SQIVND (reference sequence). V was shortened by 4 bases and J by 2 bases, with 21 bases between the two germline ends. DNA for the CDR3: TGTGCCAGTAGTACCCTTGGCCCAGGGGCCAAAACCTACGAGCAGTACTTC. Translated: CASSTLGPGAKTYEQYF.

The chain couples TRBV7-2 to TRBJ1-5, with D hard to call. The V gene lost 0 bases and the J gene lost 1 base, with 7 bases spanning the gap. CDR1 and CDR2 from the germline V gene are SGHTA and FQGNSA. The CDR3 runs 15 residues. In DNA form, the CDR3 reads TGTGCCAGCAGCTTAGCATGGGCCAGCAATCAGCCCCAGCATTTT. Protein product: CASSLAWASNQPQHF.

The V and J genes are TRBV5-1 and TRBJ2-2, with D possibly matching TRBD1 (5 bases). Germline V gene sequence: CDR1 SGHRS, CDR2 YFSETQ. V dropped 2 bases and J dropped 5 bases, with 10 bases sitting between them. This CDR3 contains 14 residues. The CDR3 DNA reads TGCGCCAGCAGCTTAATGACAGATACCGGGGAGCTGTTTTTT. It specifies CASSLMTDTGELFF.

DNA for the CDR3: TGTGCCAGCAGCCAAGAACGTGGACACCTTTGGGGCTACACCTTC. Amino acid sequence: CASSQERGHLWGYTF. The chain recombines TRBV4-2 with TRBJ1-2, with D possibly matching TRBD1 (5 bases). CDR1 LGHNA and CDR2 YNFKEQ come from the germline V gene. The V end lost 0 bases, the J end lost 8 bases, and 16 bases lay between the germline ends. CDR3 size: 15 residues.

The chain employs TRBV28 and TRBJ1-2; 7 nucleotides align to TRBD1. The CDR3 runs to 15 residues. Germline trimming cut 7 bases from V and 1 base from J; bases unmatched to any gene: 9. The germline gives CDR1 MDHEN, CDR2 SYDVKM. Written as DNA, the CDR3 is TGTGCCAGCATCACCGGACAGGAGGTTAACTATGGCTACACCTTC. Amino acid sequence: CASITGQEVNYGYTF.

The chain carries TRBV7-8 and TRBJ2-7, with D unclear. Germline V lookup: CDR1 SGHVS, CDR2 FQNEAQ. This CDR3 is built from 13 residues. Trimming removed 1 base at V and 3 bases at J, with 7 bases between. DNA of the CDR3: TGTGCCAGCAGCTTAGTAGAGTACTACGAGCAGTACTTC. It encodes CASSLVEYYEQYF.

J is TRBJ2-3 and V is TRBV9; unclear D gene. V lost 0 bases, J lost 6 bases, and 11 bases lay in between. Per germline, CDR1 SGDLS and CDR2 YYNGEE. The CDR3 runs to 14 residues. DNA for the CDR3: TGTGCCAGCAGCGTAGGGTACCGAGAGGATACGCAGTATTTT. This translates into CASSVGYREDTQYF. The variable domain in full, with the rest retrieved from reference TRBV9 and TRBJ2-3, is DSGVTQTPKHLITATGQRVTLRCSPRSGDLSVYWYQQSLDQGLQFLIQYYNGEERAKGNILERFSAQQFPDLHSELNLSSLELGDSALYFCASSVGYREDTQYFGPGTRLTVL.

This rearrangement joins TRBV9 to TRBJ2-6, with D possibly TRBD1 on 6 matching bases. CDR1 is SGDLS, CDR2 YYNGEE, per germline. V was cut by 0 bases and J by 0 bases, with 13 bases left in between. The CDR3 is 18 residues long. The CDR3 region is CASSVEGGAVSGANVLTF. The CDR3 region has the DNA TGTGCCAGCAGCGTAGAAGGGGGTGCAGTCTCTGGGGCCAACGTCCTGACTTTC.

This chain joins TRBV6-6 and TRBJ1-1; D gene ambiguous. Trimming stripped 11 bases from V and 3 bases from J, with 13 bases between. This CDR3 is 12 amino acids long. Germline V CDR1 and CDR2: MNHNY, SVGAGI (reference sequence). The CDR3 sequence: CAGRESDTEAFF. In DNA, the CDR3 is TGTGCCGGGAGGGAGTCCGACACTGAAGCTTTCTTT.

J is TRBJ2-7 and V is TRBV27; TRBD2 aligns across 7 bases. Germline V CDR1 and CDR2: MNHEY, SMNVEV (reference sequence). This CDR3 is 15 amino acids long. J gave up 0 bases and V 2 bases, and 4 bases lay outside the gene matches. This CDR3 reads CASSLKRGVSYEQYF. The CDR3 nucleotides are TGTGCCAGCAGTTTAAAGCGGGGAGTCTCCTACGAGCAGTACTTC.